This T cell receptor beta chain is from a study of blood T cells in healthy people across ages. PCR was performed a second time for 7 to 11 cycles using a sample-barcoded 5' primer and a J-beta primer mix. TCRdb ran MiXCR on the 5' RACE reads and lists one entry per CDR3 protein. The table shows about 840,000 distinct CDR3 sequences, with almost 30% occurring only once. Study-wide results and caveats: Older individuals had lower TCR beta diversity per million T cells (the decline was roughly linear).

Notes on this clonotype: Its antigen remains unknown.

In addition, the sample was reused for a study of T cells of mothers and their children.

Sequencing input: blood. This sequence was found in a woman between 35 and 50 years old in good health.

CDR3 residues: CASSFTGGRGNEQYF. In nucleotides, the CDR3 is TGTGCCAGCAGCTTTACAGGGGGTAGGGGCAATGAGCAGTACTTC. The rearrangement links TRBV7-6 to TRBJ2-5; 8 nucleotides match TRBD1. Trimming took 3 bases from V and 11 from J; bases not matched to a gene: 14. The CDR3 sequence is 15 residues long. Germline values: CDR1 SGHVS, CDR2 FNYEAQ.